This TCR beta chain was observed in a study of CD8+ T cells in alopecia areata. Concerning this clone itself: What it recognizes is unknown.

Extracted RNA was reverse transcribed, and the resulting cDNA served as sequencing template. The method was immunoSEQ multiplex PCR; TCRdb's version includes in-frame clones alone and lacks a portion of them. The sample holds fewer than 100,000 clones, around 70% seen once. V gave up 3 bases and J gave up 1 base; unmatched junction bases: 2. Germline V lookup: CDR1 SGHAT, CDR2 FQNNGV. This CDR3 has 15 amino acids. Study-level findings and limits: For lesional scalp, especially alopecia totalis/universalis, clonality was higher than in normal scalp. Clonality in the scalp and expanded CD8+ clones ranked among the top 100 were significantly decreased by tofacitinib.

Stated treatment: oral pan-JAK inhibitor, 5-10 mg twice daily. Alopecia areata patients provided lesional scalp punch biopsies and peripheral blood. The clonotype comes from a human donor with alopecia areata. The specimen was CD8+ T cells sorted from blood, collected at approximately week 45, from a patient treated with tofacitinib. The chain carries TRBV11-2 and TRBJ2-2, with 7 positions matching TRBD2. This CDR3 reads CASSFGGLNTGELFF. CDR3 nucleotide sequence: TGTGCCAGCAGCTTCGGGGGGTTGAACACCGGGGAGCTGTTTTTT. The entire variable domain, with the rest obtained from reference TRBV11-2 and TRBJ2-2, is as follows: EAGVAQSPRYKIIEKRQSVAFWCNPISGHATLYWYQQILGQGPKLLIQFQNNGVVDDSQLPKDRFSAERLKGVDSTLKIQPAKLEDSAVYLCASSFGGLNTGELFFGEGSRLTVL.